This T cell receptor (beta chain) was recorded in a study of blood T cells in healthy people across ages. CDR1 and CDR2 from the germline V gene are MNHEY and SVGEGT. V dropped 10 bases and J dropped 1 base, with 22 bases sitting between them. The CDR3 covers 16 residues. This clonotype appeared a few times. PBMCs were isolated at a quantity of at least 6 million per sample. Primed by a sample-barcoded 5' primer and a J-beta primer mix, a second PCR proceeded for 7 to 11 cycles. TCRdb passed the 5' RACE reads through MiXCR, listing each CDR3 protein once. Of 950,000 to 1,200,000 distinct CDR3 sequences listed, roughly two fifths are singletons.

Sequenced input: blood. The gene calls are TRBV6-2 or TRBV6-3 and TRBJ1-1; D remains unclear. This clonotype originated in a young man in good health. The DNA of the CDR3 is TGTGCCACCGAGAGAGGTTTTGGGCCACCGAACACTGAAGCTTTCTTT. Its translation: CATERGFGPPNTEAFF.